This T cell receptor beta chain was sequenced during a study of blood T cell repertoires in COVID-19. The V end lost 2 bases, the J end lost 1 base, and 6 bases lay between the germline ends. The CDR3 runs to 13 residues. The germline CDR1 and CDR2 sequences are SGHDT and YYEEEE. The protocol was immunoSEQ multiplex PCR, while the TCRdb copy is restricted to in-frame clones and leaves out a portion. In the table there are around 70,000 clones, roughly 84% of which are singletons. The TCR was taken from a middle-aged man with active COVID-19. The chain carries TRBV5-6 and TRBJ1-2; no reliable D call. Specimen: peripheral blood. The chain's CDR3 is CASSFASNYGYTF. The CDR3 nucleotides read TGTGCCAGCAGCTTCGCTAGTAACTATGGCTACACCTTC.